The next 32 T cell receptor beta chains were all read from a single sample in a study of beta chain features in type 1 diabetes. The investigators reverse transcribed all of the isolated RNA, so they sequenced expressed TCRB transcripts. Only in-frame clones appear in the TCRdb table, and some are missing; sequencing was by immunoSEQ multiplex PCR. The sample includes 300,000 to 450,000 clones, roughly an eighth seen only once; the top ten take 0.017%. The sequenced material came from naive CD4+ T cells from blood. The source is a man younger than 30 in good health.

This clone has just a few counts. The V gene is TRBV5-4, the J gene TRBJ1-4; TRBD1 might be the D (6 bases). Trimming stripped 0 bases from V and 3 bases from J, with 12 bases between. Germline lookup yields CDR1 SGHNT and CDR2 YYREEE (reference sequence). The CDR3 totals 16 residues. The CDR3 bases are TGTGCCAGCAGCTTGGATCAGGGGCTGGCTAATGAAAAACTGTTTTTT. Amino acids: CASSLDQGLANEKLFF.

This clone has only a few counts. V and J are TRBV14 and TRBJ2-1; TRBD2 is a possible D gene (6 bases). V lost 4 bases, J lost 2 bases, and 15 bases lay in between. The germline gives CDR1 SGHDN, CDR2 FVKESK. The CDR3 has 16 residues. CDR3 sequence reads: CASSPRLERPYNEQFF. In DNA form, the CDR3 reads TGTGCCAGCAGCCCAAGACTAGAGAGGCCCTACAATGAGCAGTTCTTC.

This clone was recorded a few times. The chain has TRBV30 and TRBJ2-7, with TRBD1 matching 8 bases. Germline CDR1 and CDR2: GTSNPN and SVGIG (reference sequence). Trimming removed 1 base from V and 2 bases from J; junction bases left unmatched: 4. The CDR3 is 14 residues long. This CDR3 reads CAWSGRGRTYEQYF. CDR3 coding DNA: TGTGCCTGGAGTGGCAGGGGGCGAACCTACGAGCAGTACTTC.

The J gene is TRBJ2-5, the V gene TRBV7-9; 9 bases match TRBD2. The trim removed 2 bases at V and 4 bases at J, leaving 14 bases unmatched. CDR1 is SEHNR, CDR2 FQNEAQ, per germline (reference sequence). The CDR3 sequence is 18 residues long. CDR3 DNA sequence: TGTGCCAGCAGCTTAAATTTGGGACTAGCCCCCTCGGGAGAGACCCAGTACTTC. Protein: CASSLNLGLAPSGETQYF.

This clone showed up just a few times. The chain is built from TRBV5-4 and TRBJ2-5; a possible D gene is TRBD2 (7 bases). V was trimmed by 1 base and J by 2 bases, leaving 18 bases between them. Germline CDR1 SGHNT, CDR2 YYREEE (reference sequence). CDR3 length: 17 residues. CDR3 residues: CASSLSRGTSVQETQYF. Written as DNA, the CDR3 is TGTGCCAGCAGCTTGTCCAGGGGAACTAGCGTGCAAGAGACCCAGTACTTC.

This clone appeared a few times. CDR3 region: CSVETITGGGFGELFF. CDR3 DNA sequence: TGCAGCGTTGAAACAATCACAGGGGGCGGTTTCGGGGAGCTGTTTTTT. The chain has TRBV29-1 and TRBJ2-2, with TRBD1 matching 9 bases. Unmatched junction bases numbered 11, after V lost 2 bases and J lost 7 bases. The CDR3 runs to 16 residues. In germline, CDR1 is SQVTM, CDR2 ANQGSEA.

This clone has only a few counts. The rearrangement joins TRBV25-1 to TRBJ2-7; no firm D call. CDR3 length: 14 residues. Trimming left V 4 bases short and J 0 bases short, with 10 bases between. CDR1 and CDR2 from the germline V gene are MGHDK and SYGVNS. In DNA, the CDR3 is TGTGCCAGCAGTGTGGAACAGAGCTCCTACGAGCAGTACTTC. It encodes CASSVEQSSYEQYF.

In its sample, this clone was seen a few times. This rearrangement joins TRBV5-1 to TRBJ2-7; 12 bases map to TRBD2. This CDR3 comprises 16 residues. The V and J ends lost 0 bases and 1 base, in that order; junction bases with no gene match: 2. Germline values: CDR1 SGHRS, CDR2 YFSETQ. The CDR3 protein is CASSLAGTSGSYEQYF. The CDR3 DNA reads as TGCGCCAGCAGCTTGGCCGGGACTAGCGGGTCCTACGAGCAGTACTTC.

This clone appeared a few times. CDR3 amino acids: CATSGRDRGYEQYF. DNA of the CDR3: TGTGCCACCAGCGGCCGGGACAGGGGCTACGAGCAGTACTTC. The chain recombines TRBV15 with TRBJ2-7; 10 nucleotides align to TRBD1. The CDR3 contains 14 residues. The V segment lost 5 bases and the J segment 3 bases; nucleotides outside the gene matches: 4. The germline V gene encodes CDR1 LNHNV and CDR2 YYDKDF (reference sequence). Filled out from reference TRBV15 and TRBJ2-7, the complete variable domain reads DAMVIQNPRYQVTQFGKPVTLSCSQTLNHNVMYWYQQKSSQAPKLLFHYYDKDFNNEADTPDNFQSRRPNTSFCFLDIRSPGLGDTAMYLCATSGRDRGYEQYFGPGTRLTVT.

This clone was detected a few times. The chain is built from TRBV7-2 and TRBJ2-1, with TRBD1 matching over 8 bases. Germline V gene data show CDR1 as SGHTA and CDR2 as FQGNSA. The CDR3 sequence is 16 residues long. V was pared by 5 bases and J by 4 bases, with 10 bases of the junction left unmatched. In DNA, the CDR3 is TGTGCCAGCAGCCCCAGAGGACAGGGAAAATACAATGAGCAGTTCTTC. Amino acid sequence: CASSPRGQGKYNEQFF.

This rearrangement joins TRBV28 to TRBJ2-1; 12 nucleotides align to TRBD2. The ends lost 8 bases at V and 4 bases at J; junction bases unmatched: 3. Germline V gene lookup returns CDR1 MDHEN and CDR2 SYDVKM. The CDR3 consists of 14 residues. CDR3: CASPTSGGYNEQFF. The DNA for the CDR3 is TGTGCCAGCCCGACTAGCGGGGGTTACAATGAGCAGTTCTTC.

V and J are TRBV13 and TRBJ2-5; 8 bases are shared with TRBD1. The CDR3 length is 17 residues. The junction had 17 bases not matched to a gene; V was cut back by 4 bases and J by 7 bases. CDR1 and CDR2 (germline): PRHDT, FYEKMQ (reference sequence). CDR3 sequence (DNA): TGTGCCAGCAGCTCGGACAGGGTCTCATCCCCCCTCTCGACCCAGTACTTC. This encodes CASSSDRVSSPLSTQYF.

The CDR3 nucleotides read TGCGCCAGCAGCTCCGGGACAGGGGTCGATGAGCAGTTCTTC. Its protein is CASSSGTGVDEQFF. The J gene is TRBJ2-1, the V gene TRBV5-1; the match to TRBD1 covers 10 bases. Germline V gives CDR1 SGHRS, CDR2 YFSETQ. With 3 bases clipped from V and 8 bases from J, the junction kept 5 bases outside the gene matches. The CDR3 is made up of 14 amino acids.

This clone was counted between two and nine times. The chain carries TRBV5-1 and TRBJ2-7; D not resolved. Trimming cost V 0 bases and J 4 bases, with 8 bases left between them. This CDR3 spans 13 amino acids. CDR1 is SGHRS and CDR2 is YFSETQ in the germline V gene. The CDR3 sequence: CASSLGSVYEQYF. CDR3 bases: TGCGCCAGCAGCTTGGGCAGCGTATACGAGCAGTACTTC. The full variable domain, its missing parts supplied by reference TRBV5-1 and TRBJ2-7, is KAGVTQTPRYLIKTRGQQVTLSCSPISGHRSVSWYQQTPGQGLQFLFEYFSETQRNKGNFPGRFSGRQFSNSRSEMNVSTLELGDSALYLCASSLGSVYEQYFGPGTRLTVT.

V usage is TRBV7-2 and J usage is TRBJ2-3; D perhaps matches TRBD2 (5 bases). This CDR3 region has 13 residues. The germline V gene encodes CDR1 SGHTA and CDR2 FQGNSA. Trimming removed 5 bases from V and 4 bases from J, with 10 bases in between. CDR3 loop: CASSAAGPDTQYF. DNA for the CDR3: TGTGCCAGCAGCGCGGCGGGCCCAGATACGCAGTATTTT. Drawing the rest from reference TRBV7-2 and TRBJ2-3, the complete variable domain is GAGVSQSPSNKVTEKGKDVELRCDPISGHTALYWYRQSLGQGLEFLIYFQGNSAPDKSGLPSDRFSAERTGGSVSTLTIQRTQQEDSAVYLCASSAAGPDTQYFGPGTRLTVL.

This sequence joins TRBV14 and TRBJ2-2; 10 bases map to TRBD1. This CDR3 has 17 residues. Per the germline V gene, CDR1 is SGHDN and CDR2 is FVKESK. Trimming took 4 bases from V and 5 from J; bases not matched to a gene: 10. This CDR3 reads CASSPWTGGSVTGELFF. In DNA form, the CDR3 reads TGTGCCAGCAGCCCCTGGACAGGGGGTTCGGTTACCGGGGAGCTGTTTTTT.

The chain uses TRBV7-2 and TRBJ2-2; TRBD2 aligns across 12 bases. The CDR3 has 18 amino acids. After removal of 5 bases from V and 4 bases from J, the junction contained 11 bases not matched to a gene. The germline gives CDR1 SGHTA, CDR2 FQGNSA. The CDR3 nucleotides read TGTGCCAGCAGCCCCCGGACTAGCGGGACCTCAGGCACCGGGGAGCTGTTTTTT. Translation gives CASSPRTSGTSGTGELFF. Drawing the rest from reference TRBV7-2 and TRBJ2-2, the complete variable domain is GAGVSQSPSNKVTEKGKDVELRCDPISGHTALYWYRQSLGQGLEFLIYFQGNSAPDKSGLPSDRFSAERTGGSVSTLTIQRTQQEDSAVYLCASSPRTSGTSGTGELFFGEGSRLTVL.

In its sample, this clone was seen a few times. The V call is TRBV2, the J call TRBJ1-1; a weak D match, TRBD1 (5 bases). V was cut by 6 bases and J by 1 base, with 12 bases left in between. Germline values: CDR1 SNHLY, CDR2 FYNNEI. The CDR3 totals 14 residues. In nucleotides, the CDR3 is TGTGCCAGCAGCTCGCCACAGGAGAACACTGAAGCTTTCTTT. Protein product: CASSSPQENTEAFF.

The genes are TRBV7-2 and TRBJ1-5; 9 bases align to TRBD1. Germline V lookup: CDR1 SGHTA, CDR2 FQGNSA. The CDR3 contains 15 residues. V lost 1 base to trimming and J lost 6 bases; unmatched junction nucleotides: 4. The chain's CDR3 is CASSLDRGRAQPQHF. CDR3 DNA sequence: TGTGCCAGCAGCTTAGACAGGGGGCGGGCTCAGCCCCAGCATTTT.

This chain connects TRBV19 to TRBJ1-5, with D hard to call. Germline-derived CDR1 and CDR2 are LNHDA and SQIVND (reference sequence). V was cut by 0 bases and J by 5 bases, with 11 bases left in between. The CDR3 runs to 15 residues. The CDR3 nucleotides are TGTGCCAGTAGTATAGATCACGGGGTTCATCAGCCCCAGCATTTT. This sequence encodes CASSIDHGVHQPQHF.

This clone has more than one count but fewer than ten. CDR3 amino acids: CAISESGQGNYGYTF. CDR3 nucleotide sequence: TGTGCCATCAGTGAGTCAGGACAGGGCAACTATGGCTACACCTTC. V and J are TRBV10-3 and TRBJ1-2; 8 bases fit TRBD1. This CDR3 is 15 amino acids long. CDR1 and CDR2 (germline): ENHRY, SYGVKD. J was trimmed by 2 bases and V by 0 bases; bases with no gene match: 2.

This clone came up a few times. For the CDR3, the DNA is TGTGCCAGCCCGGGACAGGGGGCCGGGGAGCTGTTTTTT. Residues: CASPGQGAGELFF. The rearrangement links TRBV7-9 to TRBJ2-2, with TRBD1 matching over 11 bases. Germline V gene sequence: CDR1 SEHNR, CDR2 FQNEAQ (reference sequence). J lost 6 bases, V lost 8 bases, and 2 bases had no gene match. This CDR3 comprises 13 residues.

The chain carries TRBV2 and TRBJ2-5, with D possibly being TRBD1 (6 bases). CDR1 is SNHLY, CDR2 FYNNEI, per germline. The germline V and J ends were trimmed by 4 bases and 5 bases, with 11 bases remaining between them. There are 13 residues in the CDR3. CDR3 sequence: CASSAQGRETQYF. The DNA of the CDR3 is TGTGCCAGCAGTGCACAGGGTCGGGAGACCCAGTACTTC.

This clone was seen many times. V gene TRBV7-9 combines with J gene TRBJ2-7; 11 bases agree with TRBD2. With 9 bases clipped from V and 6 bases from J, the junction kept 7 bases outside the gene matches. The germline V gene encodes CDR1 SEHNR and CDR2 FQNEAQ (reference sequence). The CDR3 covers 13 residues. The CDR3 nucleotides are TGTGCCAGTCTACTAGCGGGAGCTGGCGAGCAGTACTTC. Protein: CASLLAGAGEQYF.

This clone was observed a handful of times. The chain links TRBV5-1 to TRBJ2-2; 7 nucleotides line up with TRBD1. From germline, CDR1 is SGHRS and CDR2 YFSETQ. The ends lost 2 bases at V and 1 base at J; junction bases unmatched: 5. The CDR3 contains 16 residues. In DNA form, the CDR3 reads TGCGCCAGCAGCTTACACGGGACAGTGAACACCGGGGAGCTGTTTTTT. Encoded protein: CASSLHGTVNTGELFF.

This clone turned up a few times. The chain links TRBV6-1 to TRBJ1-2; the D is unclear. The CDR3 totals 12 residues. CDR1 is MNHNS, CDR2 SASEGT, per germline. V lost 6 bases and J 1 base, leaving 6 bases between the germline ends. The CDR3 here is CASSRLNYGYTF. In DNA form, the CDR3 reads TGTGCCAGCAGCCGACTTAACTATGGCTACACCTTC.

This clone was picked up a small number of times. The chain links TRBV11-1 to TRBJ2-2; 8 nucleotides match TRBD2. The CDR3 has 14 residues. Trimming removed 4 bases from V and 4 bases from J; junction bases left unmatched: 2. CDR1 is SGHAT and CDR2 is FQDESV in the germline V gene (reference sequence). Written as DNA, the CDR3 is TGTGCCAGCAGCTCCCGGGGGGGCACCGGGGAGCTGTTTTTT. This codes for CASSSRGGTGELFF. The whole variable domain, remainder taken from reference TRBV11-1 and TRBJ2-2, is EAEVAQSPRYKITEKSQAVAFWCDPISGHATLYWYRQILGQGPELLVQFQDESVVDDSQLPKDRFSAERLKGVDSTLKIQPAELGDSAMYLCASSSRGGTGELFFGEGSRLTVL.

This clone appeared a few times. The CDR3 bases are TGCGCCAGCAGCCAGAGAGGAAACTATGGCTACACCTTC. As protein: CASSQRGNYGYTF. The chain employs TRBV4-3 and TRBJ1-2; no clear D. V dropped 3 bases and J dropped 2 bases, with 7 bases sitting between them. CDR3 length: 13 amino acids. The germline gives CDR1 LGHNA, CDR2 YSLEER.

This chain uses TRBV7-2 with TRBJ1-5; possibly TRBD1 for D (6 bases). Per germline, CDR1 SGHTA and CDR2 FQGNSA. Trimming took off 5 bases at V and 6 bases at J, with 14 bases between the two ends. The length of the CDR3 is 14 residues. The CDR3 nucleotides read TGTGCCAGCAGCCCGCCAGGGGATTCTCAGCCCCAGCATTTT. Its translation is CASSPPGDSQPQHF.

The chain has TRBV25-1 and TRBJ2-3; D might be TRBD2 (7 bases). The V end lost 3 bases, the J end lost 4 bases, and 17 bases lay between the germline ends. CDR1 MGHDK and CDR2 SYGVNS come from the germline V gene. The CDR3 extends over 16 amino acids. CDR3 nucleotides: TGTGCCAGCAGTGATGGGGGCGGGAGTCTCCCAGATACGCAGTATTTT. Translation gives CASSDGGGSLPDTQYF.

This clone was detected a few times. The CDR3 sequence is CASSYNRNYGYTF. Here the CDR3 DNA reads TGTGCCAGCAGTTATAACAGAAACTATGGCTACACCTTC. The rearrangement links TRBV28 to TRBJ1-2; D is uncertain. The CDR3 covers 13 residues. CDR1 and CDR2 (germline): MDHEN, SYDVKM. The germline V and J ends were trimmed by 4 bases and 2 bases, with 8 bases remaining between them.

The genes are TRBV29-1 and TRBJ1-1; 7 bases are a match to TRBD1. V dropped 7 bases and J dropped 0; count of bases not matched to a gene: 5. The CDR3 runs 13 residues. Germline-derived CDR1 and CDR2 are SQVTM and ANQGSEA. CDR3 nucleotides: TGCAGCGCTGGACAGGCCTTGAACACTGAAGCTTTCTTT. Protein sequence: CSAGQALNTEAFF.